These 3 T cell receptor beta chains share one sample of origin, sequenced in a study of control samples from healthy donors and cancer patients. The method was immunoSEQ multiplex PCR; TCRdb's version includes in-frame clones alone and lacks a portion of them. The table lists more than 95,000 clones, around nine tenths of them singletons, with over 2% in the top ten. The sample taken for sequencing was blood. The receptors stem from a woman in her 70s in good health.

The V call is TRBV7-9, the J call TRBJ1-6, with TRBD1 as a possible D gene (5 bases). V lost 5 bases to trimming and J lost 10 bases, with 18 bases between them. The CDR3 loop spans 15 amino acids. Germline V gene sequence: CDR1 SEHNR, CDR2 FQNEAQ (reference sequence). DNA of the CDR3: TGTGCCAGCAGCCCAACCGGGACTCTAGACTCACCCCTCCACTTT. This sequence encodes CASSPTGTLDSPLHF. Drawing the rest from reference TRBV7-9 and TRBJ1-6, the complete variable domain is DTGVSQNPRHKITKRGQNVTFRCDPISEHNRLYWYRQTLGQGPEFLTYFQNEAQLEKSRLLSDRFSAERPKGSFSTLEIQRTEQGDSAMYLCASSPTGTLDSPLHFGNGTRLTVT.

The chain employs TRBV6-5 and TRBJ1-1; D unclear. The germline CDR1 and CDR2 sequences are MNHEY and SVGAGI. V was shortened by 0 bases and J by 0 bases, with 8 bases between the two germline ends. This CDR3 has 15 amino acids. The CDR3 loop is CASSYSWGMNTEAFF. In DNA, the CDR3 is TGTGCCAGCAGTTACTCGTGGGGAATGAACACTGAAGCTTTCTTT.

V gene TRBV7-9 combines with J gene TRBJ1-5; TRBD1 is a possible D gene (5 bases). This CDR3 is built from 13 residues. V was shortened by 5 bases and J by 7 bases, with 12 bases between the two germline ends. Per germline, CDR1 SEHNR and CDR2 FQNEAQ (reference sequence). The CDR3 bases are TGTGCCAGCAGCCCCCGATGGGGGCAGCCCCAGCATTTT. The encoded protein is CASSPRWGQPQHF.